A selection of T cell receptor beta chains follows, all from one sample in a study of CD8+CD57+ T cells in acquired aplastic anemia. TCRdb recomputed calls from the reads with MiXCR, one row per CDR3 protein. The sample contains roughly 38,000 distinct CDR3 sequences, 76% of which appear only once. The sequenced sample consisted of sorted CD4+, CD8+, or CD8+CD57+ T cells (not recorded which) from PBMCs. The receptors come from a human donor in good health, serving as a control. Both conserved end residues are part of each CDR3.

V: TRBV29-1
J: TRBJ2-3
CDR3: CSVGGDTQYF

V: TRBV2
J: TRBJ2-3
CDR3: CASKGTTSTDTQYF

V: TRBV15
J: TRBJ2-3
CDR3: CATSSVRWDTQYF

V: TRBV15
J: TRBJ2-5
CDR3: CATSTRQKETQYF

V: TRBV25-1
J: TRBJ1-3
CDR3: CASSADVRGIGNTIYF

V: TRBV2
J: TRBJ1-6
CDR3: CASREDRGNSPLHF

V: TRBV7-3
J: TRBJ1-2
CDR3: CASSFNPDRGDGYTF

V: TRBV29-1
J: TRBJ1-2
CDR3: CSVADNYGYTF

V: TRBV29-1
J: TRBJ1-2
CDR3: CSVVGQLNYGYTF

V: TRBV10-3
J: TRBJ1-2
CDR3: CATTHIVAGYTF

V: TRBV20-1
J: TRBJ1-2
CDR3: CSARDLASLNVGGYTF

V: TRBV29-1
J: TRBJ1-2
CDR3: CSDGGRDYGYTF

V: TRBV20-1
J: TRBJ1-2
CDR3: CSAPLGQGYGYTF

V: TRBV29-1
J: TRBJ1-4
CDR3: CSVEGTDVDEKLFF